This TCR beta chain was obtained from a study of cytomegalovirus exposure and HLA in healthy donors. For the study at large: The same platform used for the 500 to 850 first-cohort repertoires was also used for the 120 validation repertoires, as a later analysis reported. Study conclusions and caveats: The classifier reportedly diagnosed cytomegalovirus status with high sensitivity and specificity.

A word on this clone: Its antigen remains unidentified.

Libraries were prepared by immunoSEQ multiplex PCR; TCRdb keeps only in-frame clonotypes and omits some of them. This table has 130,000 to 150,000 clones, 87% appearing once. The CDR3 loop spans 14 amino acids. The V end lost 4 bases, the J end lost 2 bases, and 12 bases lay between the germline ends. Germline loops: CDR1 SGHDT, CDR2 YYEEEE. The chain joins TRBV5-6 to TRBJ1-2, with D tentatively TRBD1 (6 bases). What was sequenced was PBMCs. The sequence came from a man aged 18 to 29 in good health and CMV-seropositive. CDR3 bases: TGTGCCAGCAGCCCACAGGGAGAAAACTATGGCTACACCTTC. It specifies CASSPQGENYGYTF.